These 29 T cell receptor beta chains came from one sample sequenced in a study of spatial heterogeneity in lung cancer. The study, taken as a whole, reports: The number of expanded tumor alpha and beta chains correlated with mutation number.

Their antigens remain unidentified. Documented time point: sample taken at primary tumor resection. TCRdb passed the 5' RACE reads through MiXCR, listing each CDR3 protein once. In the table there are about 17,000 distinct CDR3 sequences, under 8% of which are singletons. Specimen: lung tumor tissue, collected at surgery. These receptors all come from a male donor with early-stage non-small cell lung cancer.

There are many counts of this clonotype. Since it is a stray read in a library aimed at alpha chains, this beta chain has a size that is not meaningful. The V and J genes are TRBV5-1 and TRBJ2-7; D remains ambiguous. From germline, CDR1 is SGHRS and CDR2 YFSETQ. The CDR3 spans 13 residues. The germline V and J ends were trimmed by 1 base and 6 bases, with 11 bases remaining between them. In nucleotides, the CDR3 is TGCGCCAGCAGCTTGAATCTAGGGCTCGAGCAGTACTTC. The encoded protein is CASSLNLGLEQYF.

This clonotype showed up many times. This beta chain lies outside the target of a library built for alpha chains; its clone size means little. The V and J genes are TRBV20-1 and TRBJ1-2, with unresolved D. V dropped 1 base and J dropped 2 bases, with 11 bases sitting between them. Per the germline V gene, CDR1 is DFQATT and CDR2 is SNEGSKA (reference sequence). The CDR3 contains 14 residues. The chain's CDR3 is CSARVGIRNYGYTF. CDR3 sequence (DNA): TGCAGTGCTAGAGTGGGGATACGGAACTATGGCTACACCTTC.

By share of the sample, this clonotype is medium-sized. This beta chain represents an off-target read in a library built for alpha chains; its size is of limited meaning. The V and J genes are TRBV6-5 and TRBJ2-4, with 9 positions matching TRBD1. V was pared by 7 bases and J by 1 base, with 14 bases of the junction left unmatched. The germline V gene has CDR1 MNHEY and CDR2 SVGAGI. The CDR3 totals 18 residues. In DNA, the CDR3 is TGTGCCAGCACTCCCATTCCGACAGGGGGTGCTGCCAAAAACATTCAGTACTTC. This translates into CASTPIPTGGAAKNIQYF.

This clonotype came up many times. This beta chain slipped into a library made for alpha chains as a stray read, so its size is not meaningful. This chain uses TRBV20-1 with TRBJ2-1; D not certain. From germline, CDR1 is DFQATT and CDR2 SNEGSKA (reference sequence). Trimming pared 0 bases from V and 2 bases from J, leaving 11 bases between. The CDR3 loop spans 15 amino acids. This CDR3 is CSARDVAVPYNEQFF. The CDR3 DNA reads as TGCAGTGCTAGAGATGTTGCGGTCCCCTACAATGAGCAGTTCTTC.

This clonotype was detected ten times or more. This beta chain lies outside the target of a library built for alpha chains; its clone size means little. The V call is TRBV20-1, the J call TRBJ2-7, with TRBD1 identical over 8 bases. CDR1 is DFQATT, CDR2 SNEGSKA, per germline (reference sequence). The CDR3 is 14 amino acids. With 5 bases clipped from V and 1 base from J, the junction kept 7 bases outside the gene matches. In nucleotides, the CDR3 is TGCAGTGCTCTGGACAGGGCCACTTCCTACGAGCAGTACTTC. Translating gives CSALDRATSYEQYF.

This clonotype was seen ten or more times. A library prepared for alpha chains yielded this beta chain as an off-target read; its size is of little meaning. This chain connects TRBV20-1 to TRBJ1-2; tentatively, D is TRBD1 (5 bases). CDR1 is DFQATT, CDR2 SNEGSKA, per germline (reference sequence). With 0 bases removed from V and 4 bases from J, the gap between germline ends came to 15 bases. The CDR3 length is 15 residues. CDR3 residues: CSARDSQGIPYGYTF. The CDR3 bases are TGCAGTGCTAGAGATAGCCAGGGAATACCCTATGGCTACACCTTC.

This clonotype came up many times. This beta chain is off target for a library built for alpha chains, so its abundance means little. CDR3 loop: CASSLSLDQETQYF. CDR3 coding DNA: TGTGCCAGCAGCTTAAGTTTAGACCAAGAGACCCAGTACTTC. The chain joins TRBV7-8 to TRBJ2-5, with no clear D. This CDR3 is built from 14 residues. The germline V gene has CDR1 SGHVS and CDR2 FQNEAQ. Trimming removed 2 bases from V and 0 bases from J, with 7 bases in between.

This clonotype was counted at least ten times. With the library built for alpha chains, this beta chain is off target and its frequency is not meaningful. The V and J genes are TRBV12-5 and TRBJ2-7, with a possible D match to TRBD1 (5 bases). Per germline, CDR1 LGHNT and CDR2 FRNRAP. The V and J ends lost 4 bases and 6 bases respectively, with 7 bases between them. This CDR3 spans 11 amino acids. The CDR3 DNA is TGTGCTAGTGGTTCAGGGCCCGAGCAGTACTTC. This encodes CASGSGPEQYF.

This clonotype was observed many times. This beta chain is an off-target read within a library intended for alpha chains, so its frequency means little. CDR3 region: CASSSDFYEQYF. The CDR3 coding sequence is TGTGCCAGCAGTTCGGATTTCTACGAGCAGTACTTC. The chain combines TRBV5-6 with TRBJ2-7; no reliable D call. Germline loops: CDR1 SGHDT, CDR2 YYEEEE. The CDR3 runs 12 residues. V was clipped by 5 bases and J by 3 bases, with 9 bases between them. Combining the CDR3 with reference TRBV5-6 and TRBJ2-7 gives the whole variable domain DAGVTQSPTHLIKTRGQQVTLRCSPKSGHDTVSWYQQALGQGPQFIFQYYEEEERQRGNFPDRFSGHQFPNYSSELNVNALLLGDSALYLCASSSDFYEQYFGPGTRLTVT.

There are a few counts of this clonotype. This beta chain appears as a stray read in a library generated for alpha chains; its size is not informative. V gene TRBV7-2 combines with J gene TRBJ2-4; D is uncertain. V was pared by 5 bases and J by 1 base, with 6 bases between. CDR3 length: 13 residues. Germline V CDR1 and CDR2: SGHTA, FQGNSA. CDR3 sequence: CASSRSAKNIQYF. As DNA, the CDR3 is TGTGCCAGCAGCCGGTCCGCCAAAAACATTCAGTACTTC.

By share, this clonotype ranks as medium-sized (0.01 to 0.1%). This beta chain came through as a stray read in a library set up for alpha chains, and its size says little. This chain links TRBV7-2 with TRBJ2-3; 10 bases line up with TRBD1. This CDR3 comprises 16 residues. The germline V gene encodes CDR1 SGHTA and CDR2 FQGNSA. V lost 2 bases to trimming and J lost 2 bases; unmatched junction nucleotides: 4. The CDR3 coding sequence is TGTGCCAGCAGCTTAAGGGGACAGGGGCACACAGATACGCAGTATTTT. Its translation: CASSLRGQGHTDTQYF.

This clonotype occurred many times. This beta chain was picked up by a library intended for alpha chains and is off target, so its count carries little meaning. The chain combines TRBV7-2 with TRBJ2-1, with a possible D match to TRBD1 (6 bases). The V gene lost 4 bases and the J gene lost 0 bases, with 10 bases spanning the gap. The CDR3 is 15 amino acids. The germline V gene has CDR1 SGHTA and CDR2 FQGNSA. CDR3 coding DNA: TGTGCCAGCAGCTCTCAGGGGAGCTCCTACAATGAGCAGTTCTTC. This encodes CASSSQGSSYNEQFF.

This clonotype was seen repeatedly, ten times or more. In a library made to pick up alpha chains, this beta chain is a stray read with a size that means little. The chain combines TRBV7-9 with TRBJ1-2, with D maybe TRBD1 (5 bases). The CDR3 totals 15 residues. Germline assignment: CDR1 SEHNR and CDR2 FQNEAQ (reference sequence). The ends were cut back, 4 bases at V and 8 bases at J, with 20 bases in the middle. CDR3 residues: CASSSPRGGERGYTF. DNA of the CDR3: TGTGCCAGCAGCTCTCCCCGGGGGGGAGAGAGGGGCTACACCTTC.

This clonotype was seen at least ten times. The size of this beta chain means little, since it is a stray read in a library made for alpha chains. The V call is TRBV2, the J call TRBJ1-4; D is undetermined. The ends were cut back, 11 bases at V and 8 bases at J, with 21 bases in the middle. Germline lookup yields CDR1 SNHLY and CDR2 FYNNEI. The CDR3 runs to 14 residues. The CDR3 reads CASERAPTREKLFF. CDR3 in DNA: TGTGCCTCGGAGAGGGCACCGACAAGGGAAAAACTGTTTTTT.

This clonotype was seen ten or more times. This beta chain lies outside the target of a library built for alpha chains; its clone size means little. V is TRBV6-5 and J is TRBJ1-4, with 10 bases fitting TRBD1. CDR3 size: 15 residues. V trimming: 6 bases; J trimming: 4 bases; junction bases outside the gene matches: 5. CDR1 is MNHEY, CDR2 SVGAGI, per germline. This CDR3 is CASRTGTGDNEKLFF. The CDR3 nucleotides read TGTGCCAGCAGGACCGGGACAGGGGATAATGAAAAACTGTTTTTT.

This clonotype came up many times. The size of this beta chain means little, since it is a stray read in a library made for alpha chains. The chain employs TRBV6-5 and TRBJ1-6, with 7 nucleotides matching TRBD1. Germline loops: CDR1 MNHEY, CDR2 SVGAGI. This CDR3 spans 15 amino acids. Trimming removed 2 bases from V and 5 bases from J; junction bases left unmatched: 3. In nucleotides, the CDR3 is TGTGCCAGCAGTTACACAACAGGGGATAATTCACCCCTCCACTTT. Translating it yields CASSYTTGDNSPLHF.

This clonotype has ten or more counts. Found in a library prepared for alpha chains, this beta chain is an off-target read, and its abundance has little meaning. The V call is TRBV7-9, the J call TRBJ1-2; the D is unclear. The V end was cut by 5 bases, the J end by 4 bases, with 14 bases between. The CDR3 spans 14 residues. Germline loops: CDR1 SEHNR, CDR2 FQNEAQ (reference sequence). CDR3 sequence: CASSERAAIYGYTF. The CDR3 DNA is TGTGCCAGCAGCGAGCGGGCCGCAATCTATGGCTACACCTTC.

This clonotype was counted at least ten times. Within a library made for alpha chains, this beta chain is off target, and its count is uninformative. The chain carries TRBV20-1 and TRBJ2-1; 10 bases line up with TRBD1. J lost 2 bases, V lost 8 bases, and 6 bases had no gene match. Germline CDR1 and CDR2: DFQATT and SNEGSKA (reference sequence). The CDR3 is 14 residues long. CDR3 sequence: CSSPGTGAYNEQFF. Written as DNA, the CDR3 is TGCAGTTCCCCCGGGACAGGGGCCTACAATGAGCAGTTCTTC.

This clonotype was counted at least ten times. Found in a library prepared for alpha chains, this beta chain is an off-target read, and its abundance has little meaning. The CDR3: CSAQGHWGTGELFF. The CDR3, as DNA: TGCAGTGCCCAGGGACATTGGGGCACCGGGGAGCTGTTTTTT. The J gene is TRBJ2-2, the V gene TRBV20-1; TRBD1 is a possible D gene (6 bases). Germline lookup yields CDR1 DFQATT and CDR2 SNEGSKA (reference sequence). The germline V and J ends were trimmed by 6 bases and 4 bases, with 15 bases remaining between them. The CDR3 has 14 residues.

Ten or more counts support this clonotype. This beta chain appears as a stray read in a library generated for alpha chains; its size is not informative. CDR3 sequence reads: CASSLISVTDTQYF. The CDR3 DNA reads TGTGCCAGCAGCTTGATCTCAGTCACAGATACGCAGTATTTT. V is TRBV5-4 and J is TRBJ2-3, with D uncertain. This CDR3 region has 14 residues. From germline, CDR1 is SGHNT and CDR2 YYREEE (reference sequence). V shed 1 base and J shed 2 bases, with 8 bases lying between them.

This clonotype was counted ten times or more. Because this beta chain is a stray read in a library intended to capture alpha chains, its abundance should not be given much weight. The J gene is TRBJ2-5, the V gene TRBV20-1, with D unclear. The germline V gene has CDR1 DFQATT and CDR2 SNEGSKA (reference sequence). Trimming took off 2 bases at V and 3 bases at J, with 10 bases between the two ends. This CDR3 comprises 13 residues. As DNA, the CDR3 is TGCAGTGCTAGACACAACTATAAAGAGACCCAGTACTTC. This translates into CSARHNYKETQYF.

This clonotype appeared many times. This beta chain came through as a stray read in a library set up for alpha chains, and its size says little. The V call is TRBV6-5, the J call TRBJ1-6; D not certain. The V end was cut by 4 bases, the J end by 4 bases, with 14 bases between. Germline V gene sequence: CDR1 MNHEY, CDR2 SVGAGI. The CDR3 has 16 amino acids. CDR3 DNA sequence: TGTGCCAGCAGTTCCCGAATGGCAGGTTATAATTCACCCCTCCACTTT. It specifies CASSSRMAGYNSPLHF.

This clonotype has ten or more counts. The size of this beta chain means little, since it is a stray read in a library made for alpha chains. J is TRBJ2-7 and V is TRBV27, with 10 bases matching TRBD2. The germline V gene has CDR1 MNHEY and CDR2 SMNVEV (reference sequence). This CDR3 spans 15 amino acids. V lost 6 bases, J lost 1 base, and 6 bases stayed unmatched. CDR3 loop: CASSPWTSGSYEQYF. In DNA form, the CDR3 reads TGTGCCAGCAGCCCTTGGACTAGCGGATCCTACGAGCAGTACTTC.

The sample holds many counts of this clonotype. A library made for alpha chains picked up this beta chain off target, so its size means little. The J gene is TRBJ1-4, the V gene TRBV5-1, with D possibly TRBD1 on 5 matching bases. Germline V gene sequence: CDR1 SGHRS, CDR2 YFSETQ. Trimming removed 4 bases at V and 0 bases at J, with 7 bases between. The CDR3 runs to 14 residues. Here the CDR3 reads CASSRQSTNEKLFF. For the CDR3, the DNA is TGCGCCAGCAGCCGACAGTCAACTAATGAAAAACTGTTTTTT. The whole variable domain, filled in from reference TRBV5-1 and TRBJ1-4, reads KAGVTQTPRYLIKTRGQQVTLSCSPISGHRSVSWYQQTPGQGLQFLFEYFSETQRNKGNFPGRFSGRQFSNSRSEMNVSTLELGDSALYLCASSRQSTNEKLFFGSGTQLSVL.

This clonotype was seen repeatedly, ten times or more. Little can be read into the size of this beta chain, an off-target read in a library designed for alpha chains. The genes are TRBV10-1 and TRBJ2-2; D might be TRBD1 or TRBD2, each matching 5 bases. The CDR3 has 15 residues. V was trimmed by 6 bases and J by 0 bases, leaving 11 bases between them. The germline gives CDR1 WNHNN, CDR2 SYGVQD (reference sequence). DNA of the CDR3: TGCGCCAGCAGCAGACGGGGCTCGAACACCGGGGAGCTGTTTTTT. Amino acid sequence: CASSRRGSNTGELFF.

This clonotype was detected only a few times. A library prepared for alpha chains yielded this beta chain as an off-target read; its size is of little meaning. The rearrangement links TRBV20-1 to TRBJ1-5, with TRBD1 matching over 7 bases. Trimming took 4 bases from V and 6 from J; bases not matched to a gene: 6. Germline V gene lookup returns CDR1 DFQATT and CDR2 SNEGSKA (reference sequence). This CDR3 has 13 amino acids. The CDR3 protein is CSAKVQGGQPQHF. CDR3 sequence (DNA): TGCAGTGCTAAGGTTCAGGGGGGTCAGCCCCAGCATTTT.

This clonotype showed up many times. This beta chain represents an off-target read in a library built for alpha chains; its size is of limited meaning. The V and J genes are TRBV29-1 and TRBJ1-4; D may be TRBD1 (5 bases). Trimming pared 3 bases from V and 4 bases from J, leaving 18 bases between. The CDR3 sequence is 16 residues long. Germline-derived CDR1 and CDR2 are SQVTM and ANQGSEA. CDR3 nucleotides: TGCAGCGTTGACTCATTCCAGGGACGGTGTAATGAAAAACTGTTTTTT. Its protein product is CSVDSFQGRCNEKLFF.

About this clonotype: This beta chain was picked up by a library intended for alpha chains and is off target, so its count carries little meaning. CDR3 sequence (DNA): TGTGCCAGCAGTCTGACGAGGGCAGATACGCAGTATTTT. Encoded protein: CASSLTRADTQYF. This chain uses TRBV6-2 or TRBV6-3 with TRBJ2-3, with D possibly matching TRBD2 (5 bases). This CDR3 comprises 13 residues. The V end lost 5 bases, the J end lost 4 bases, and 10 bases lay between the germline ends. Per germline, CDR1 MNHEY and CDR2 SVGEGT.

This clonotype was counted at least ten times. The library was built for alpha chains, so this beta chain is an off-target read and its size means little. This sequence joins TRBV20-1 and TRBJ2-1; TRBD1 or TRBD2 may be the D gene (5 bases each). CDR1 and CDR2 from the germline V gene are DFQATT and SNEGSKA (reference sequence). The CDR3 length is 15 residues. V was clipped by 1 base and J by 7 bases, with 17 bases between them. The CDR3 reads CSARGFGSWGNEQFF. In DNA form, the CDR3 reads TGCAGTGCTAGAGGGTTTGGGAGTTGGGGGAATGAGCAGTTCTTC.